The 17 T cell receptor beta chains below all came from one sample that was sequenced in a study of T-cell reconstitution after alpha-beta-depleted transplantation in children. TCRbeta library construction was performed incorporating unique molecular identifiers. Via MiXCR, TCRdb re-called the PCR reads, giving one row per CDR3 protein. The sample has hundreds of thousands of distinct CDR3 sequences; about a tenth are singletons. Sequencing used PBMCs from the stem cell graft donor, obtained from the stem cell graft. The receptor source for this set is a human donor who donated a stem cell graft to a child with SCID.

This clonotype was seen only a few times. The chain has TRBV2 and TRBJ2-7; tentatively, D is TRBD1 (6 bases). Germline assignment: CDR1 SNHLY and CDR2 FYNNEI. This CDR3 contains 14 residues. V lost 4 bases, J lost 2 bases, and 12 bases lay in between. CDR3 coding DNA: TGTGCCAGCAGTGGGGGGCGCCTTCCCTACGAGCAGTACTTC. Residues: CASSGGRLPYEQYF.

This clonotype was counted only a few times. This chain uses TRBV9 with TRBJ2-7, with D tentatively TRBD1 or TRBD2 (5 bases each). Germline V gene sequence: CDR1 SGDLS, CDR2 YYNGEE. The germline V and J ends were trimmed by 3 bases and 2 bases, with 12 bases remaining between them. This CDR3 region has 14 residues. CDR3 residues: CASSATDYPYEQYF. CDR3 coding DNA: TGTGCCAGCAGCGCGACAGACTACCCCTACGAGCAGTACTTC.

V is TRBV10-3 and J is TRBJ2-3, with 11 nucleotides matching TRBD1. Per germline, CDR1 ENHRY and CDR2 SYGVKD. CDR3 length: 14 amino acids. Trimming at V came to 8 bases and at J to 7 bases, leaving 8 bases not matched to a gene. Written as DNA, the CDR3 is TGTGCCATCCTGAGTGGACAGGGGGCATATACGCAGTATTTT. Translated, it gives CAILSGQGAYTQYF.

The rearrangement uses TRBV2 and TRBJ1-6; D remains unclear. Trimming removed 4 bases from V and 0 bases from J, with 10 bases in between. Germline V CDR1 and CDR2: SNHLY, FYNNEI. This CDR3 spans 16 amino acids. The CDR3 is CASSGGKSSYNSPLHF. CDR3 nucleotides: TGTGCCAGCAGTGGCGGGAAAAGCTCCTATAATTCACCCCTCCACTTT. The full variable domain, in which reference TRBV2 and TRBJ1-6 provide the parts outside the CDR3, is EPEVTQTPSHQVTQMGQEVILRCVPISNHLYFYWYRQILGQKVEFLVSFYNNEISEKSEIFDDQFSVERPDGSNFTLKIRSTKLEDSAMYFCASSGGKSSYNSPLHFGNGTRLTVT.

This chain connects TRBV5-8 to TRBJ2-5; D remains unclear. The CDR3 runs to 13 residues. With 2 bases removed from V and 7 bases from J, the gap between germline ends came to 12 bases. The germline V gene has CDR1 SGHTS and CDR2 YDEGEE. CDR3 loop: CASSFIKFTTQYF. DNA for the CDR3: TGTGCCAGCAGCTTTATTAAGTTTACGACCCAGTACTTC.

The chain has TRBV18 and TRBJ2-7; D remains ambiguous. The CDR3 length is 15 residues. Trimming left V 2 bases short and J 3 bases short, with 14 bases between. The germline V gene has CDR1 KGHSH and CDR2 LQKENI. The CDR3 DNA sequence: TGTGCCAGCTCACCAACCTCGGGCACCGGCTACGAGCAGTACTTC. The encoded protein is CASSPTSGTGYEQYF.

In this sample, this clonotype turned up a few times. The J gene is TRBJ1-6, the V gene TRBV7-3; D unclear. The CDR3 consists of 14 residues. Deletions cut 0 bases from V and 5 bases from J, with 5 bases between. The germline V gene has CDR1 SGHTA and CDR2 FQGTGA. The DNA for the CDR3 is TGTGCCAGCAGCTTAACCCCCCATAATTCACCCCTCCACTTT. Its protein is CASSLTPHNSPLHF.

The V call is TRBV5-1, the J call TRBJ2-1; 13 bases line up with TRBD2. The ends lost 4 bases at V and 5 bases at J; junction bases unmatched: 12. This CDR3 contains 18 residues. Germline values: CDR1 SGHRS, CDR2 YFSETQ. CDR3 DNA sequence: TGCGCCAGCAGCCCGAACCCGGGACTAGCGGGGCTACACAATGAGCAGTTCTTC. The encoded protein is CASSPNPGLAGLHNEQFF.

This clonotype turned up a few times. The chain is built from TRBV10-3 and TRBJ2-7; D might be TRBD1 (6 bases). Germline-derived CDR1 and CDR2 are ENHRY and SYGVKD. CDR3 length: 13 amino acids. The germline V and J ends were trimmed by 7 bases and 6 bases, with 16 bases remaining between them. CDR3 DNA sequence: TGTGCCATCAAAAATGTGGACAGAGGCGAGCAGTACTTC. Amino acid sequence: CAIKNVDRGEQYF.

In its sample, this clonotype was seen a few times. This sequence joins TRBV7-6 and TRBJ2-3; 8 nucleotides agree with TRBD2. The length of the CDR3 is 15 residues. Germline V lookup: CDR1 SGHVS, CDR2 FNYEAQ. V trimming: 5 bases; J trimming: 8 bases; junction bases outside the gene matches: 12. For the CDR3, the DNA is TGTGCCAGCAGCATCAGCGGGGGAGGATCCGGTACGCAGTATTTT. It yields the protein CASSISGGGSGTQYF. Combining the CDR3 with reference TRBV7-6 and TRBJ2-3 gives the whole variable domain GAGVSQSPRYKVTKRGQDVALRCDPISGHVSLYWYRQALGQGPEFLTYFNYEAQQDKSGLPNDRFSAERPEGSISTLTIQRTEQRDSAMYRCASSISGGGSGTQYFGPGTRLTVL.

The CDR3 here is CSAGDTRNTEAFF. The DNA of the CDR3 is TGCAGTGCTGGGGACACAAGAAACACTGAAGCTTTCTTT. J is TRBJ1-1 and V is TRBV20-1, with TRBD1 as a possible D gene (6 bases). There are 13 residues in the CDR3. CDR1 is DFQATT and CDR2 is SNEGSKA in the germline V gene (reference sequence). Trimming stripped 5 bases from V and 2 bases from J, with 12 bases between.

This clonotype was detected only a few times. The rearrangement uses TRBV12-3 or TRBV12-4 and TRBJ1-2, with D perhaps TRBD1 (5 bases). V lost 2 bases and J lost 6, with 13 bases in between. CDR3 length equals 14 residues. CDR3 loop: CASSLSGAGNGYTF. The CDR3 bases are TGTGCCAGCAGTTTAAGCGGGGCAGGCAATGGCTACACCTTC.

CDR3 sequence: CASSSSGTGNEKLFF. Here the CDR3 DNA reads TGCGCCAGCAGCTCCTCCGGGACGGGTAATGAAAAACTGTTTTTT. This chain links TRBV4-1 with TRBJ1-4, with D possibly TRBD1 on 5 matching bases. The CDR3 is 15 residues long. V was clipped by 5 bases and J by 4 bases, with 14 bases between them. CDR1 and CDR2 (germline): MGHRA, YSYEKL.

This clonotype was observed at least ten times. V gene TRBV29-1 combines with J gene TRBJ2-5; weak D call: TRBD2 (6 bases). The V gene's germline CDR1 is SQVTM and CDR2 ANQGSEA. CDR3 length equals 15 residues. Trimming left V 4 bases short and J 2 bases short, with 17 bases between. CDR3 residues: CSVGRNRGSQETQYF. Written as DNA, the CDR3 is TGCAGCGTTGGTCGTAACCGGGGGTCTCAAGAGACCCAGTACTTC.

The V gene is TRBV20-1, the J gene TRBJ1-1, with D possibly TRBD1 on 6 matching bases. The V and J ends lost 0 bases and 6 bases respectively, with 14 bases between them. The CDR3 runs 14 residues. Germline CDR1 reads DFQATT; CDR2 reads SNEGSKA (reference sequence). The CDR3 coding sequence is TGCAGTGCTAGAGAAGCCGACAGGATGGCTGAAGCTTTCTTT. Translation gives CSAREADRMAEAFF.

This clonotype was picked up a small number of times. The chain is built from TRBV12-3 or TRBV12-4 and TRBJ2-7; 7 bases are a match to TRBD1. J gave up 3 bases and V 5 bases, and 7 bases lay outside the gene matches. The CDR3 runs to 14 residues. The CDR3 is CASSRQGVGYEQYF. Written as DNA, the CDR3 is TGTGCCAGCAGTCGACAGGGAGTTGGCTACGAGCAGTACTTC.

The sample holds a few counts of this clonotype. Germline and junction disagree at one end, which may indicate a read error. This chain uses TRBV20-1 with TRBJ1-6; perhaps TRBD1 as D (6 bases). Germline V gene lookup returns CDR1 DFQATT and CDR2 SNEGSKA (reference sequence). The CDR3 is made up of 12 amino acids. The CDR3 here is CSARGGDSPLHF. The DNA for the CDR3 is TGCAGTGCCAGAGGGGGGGATTCACCCCTCCACTTT.